The count of the clone carrying this TCR beta chain is one. Its matching antigen is unknown. Assay used: immunoSEQ multiplex PCR; TCRdb lists only in-frame clones, some missing. The data hold approximately 300,000 clones, with about 86% observed a single time. This record belongs to a study of Ad26.COV2.S vaccination and SARS-CoV-2 variants. Study-wide background: By the intramuscular route, Ad26.COV2.S was given once, or twice 56 days apart.

Described treatment: approximately 18 received Ad26.COV2.S at low or high dose, single or two shots; several received placebo; per-sample allocation not given. Day 63 after the first vaccine or placebo injection was the time point for sampling. Whoever gave the sample was an adult aged 18-55 years in Boston. Ad26 vector vaccine expressed Wuhan-strain SARS-CoV-2 spike. The study, taken as a whole, reports: TCR breadth and depth analyses may have underestimated total T cell responses.

Germline trimming cut 7 bases from V and 2 bases from J; bases unmatched to any gene: 6. CDR1 is LNHDA, CDR2 SQIVND, per germline (reference sequence). The length of the CDR3 is 15 residues. This chain links TRBV19 with TRBJ1-4; 8 bases fit TRBD1. Source: peripheral blood, taken in a trial of Ad26.COV2.S vaccine versus placebo. The receptor was derived from a person between 18 and 60 years old who received the Ad26.COV2.S COVID-19 vaccine or a placebo. The CDR3 DNA follows: TGTGCCAGTAATGATCAGGGGGCGACTAATGAAAAACTGTTTTTT. Encoded protein: CASNDQGATNEKLFF.